Below, 29 T cell receptor beta chains from the same sample are listed, as sequenced in a study of blood T cell repertoires in COVID-19. The data were produced by immunoSEQ multiplex PCR, yet TCRdb's version contains in-frame clones alone and is incomplete. This table holds under 450,000 clones, roughly 87% found once. Sequenced input: PBMCs or T cells enriched from blood (not recorded which). Source of these receptors: a woman aged 25 to 39 who had recovered from COVID-19.

Comment on this clone: Mismatch with germline at one junction end may stem from a read error. The gene calls are TRBV24-1 and TRBJ1-4; a possible D gene is TRBD1 (5 bases). Germline CDR1 reads KGHDR; CDR2 reads SFDVKD. CDR3 length: 14 amino acids. DNA of the CDR3: TGTGCCACCAGTCCTGGGACTTCTAACGAAAAACTGTTTTTT. Translated: CATSPGTSNEKLFF.

The chain is built from TRBV5-1 and TRBJ2-1, with 9 bases that match TRBD2. Germline V gives CDR1 SGHRS, CDR2 YFSETQ. Trimming cost V 0 bases and J 8 bases; bases outside gene matches: 9. The CDR3 contains 16 residues. The CDR3 here is CASSLDSSGSFYEQFF. CDR3 sequence (DNA): TGCGCCAGCAGCTTGGATAGTAGCGGGAGTTTCTATGAGCAGTTCTTC.

This rearrangement joins TRBV19 to TRBJ1-2; 10 bases map to TRBD1. Germline V gives CDR1 LNHDA, CDR2 SQIVND (reference sequence). V was clipped by 7 bases and J by 4 bases; unmatched bases: 6. There are 14 residues in the CDR3. In DNA form, the CDR3 reads TGTGCCAGTACCTCAGACAGGGGGCTCTATGGCTACACCTTC. Translating it yields CASTSDRGLYGYTF.

This chain uses TRBV30 with TRBJ2-1, with 7 nucleotides matching TRBD2. This CDR3 comprises 15 residues. Germline V gene sequence: CDR1 GTSNPN, CDR2 SVGIG (reference sequence). Losses at the gene ends were 5 bases for V and 3 bases for J; bases not matched to a gene: 10. The CDR3 protein is CAWERGGEYYNEQFF. In DNA form, the CDR3 reads TGTGCCTGGGAACGTGGGGGGGAGTACTACAATGAGCAGTTCTTC.

The chain is built from TRBV5-1 and TRBJ2-5, with D unresolved. The CDR3 consists of 14 residues. Between the trimmed V and J ends, which lost 0 bases and 5 bases, there was a span of 11 bases. Looked up from germline, CDR1 is SGHRS and CDR2 is YFSETQ. The CDR3 loop reads CASSLVPRSETQYF. In DNA form, the CDR3 reads TGCGCCAGCAGCTTGGTACCTAGGTCTGAGACCCAGTACTTC. Complete variable domain (other parts from reference TRBV5-1 and TRBJ2-5): KAGVTQTPRYLIKTRGQQVTLSCSPISGHRSVSWYQQTPGQGLQFLFEYFSETQRNKGNFPGRFSGRQFSNSRSEMNVSTLELGDSALYLCASSLVPRSETQYFGPGTRLLVL.

V usage is TRBV19 and J usage is TRBJ2-3; 9 bases match TRBD1. J gave up 3 bases and V 6 bases, and 4 bases lay outside the gene matches. The germline V gene has CDR1 LNHDA and CDR2 SQIVND (reference sequence). This CDR3 contains 14 residues. The CDR3 bases are TGTGCCAGTAGAACGGACAGGGGAACAGATACGCAGTATTTT. This codes for CASRTDRGTDTQYF.

The chain links TRBV19 to TRBJ1-2, with TRBD1 matching over 7 bases. V shed 7 bases, J shed 4 bases, and the junction held 9 bases outside the gene matches. The CDR3 runs to 14 residues. Germline values: CDR1 LNHDA, CDR2 SQIVND (reference sequence). CDR3 protein: CASTVIGGGYGYTF. The CDR3 DNA is TGTGCCAGTACCGTAATAGGGGGCGGCTATGGCTACACCTTC. Complete variable domain (other parts from reference TRBV19 and TRBJ1-2): DGGITQSPKYLFRKEGQNVTLSCEQNLNHDAMYWYRQDPGQGLRLIYYSQIVNDFQKGDIAEGYSVSREKKESFPLTVTSAQKNPTAFYLCASTVIGGGYGYTFGSGTRLTVV.

V gene TRBV27 combines with J gene TRBJ2-1; 8 bases are shared with TRBD1. Trimming removed 5 bases from V and 6 bases from J; junction bases left unmatched: 6. Germline lookup yields CDR1 MNHEY and CDR2 SMNVEV (reference sequence). CDR3 size: 14 residues. CDR3 sequence: CASSPKTGGNEQFF. CDR3 in DNA: TGTGCCAGCAGTCCCAAAACAGGGGGCAATGAGCAGTTCTTC.

V gene TRBV11-2 combines with J gene TRBJ2-1, with D possibly being TRBD2 (6 bases). CDR1 and CDR2 (germline): SGHAT, FQNNGV. The V end lost 5 bases, the J end lost 3 bases, and 23 bases lay between the germline ends. CDR3 length: 18 amino acids. CDR3 nucleotides: TGTGCCAGCAGCGAGCAGCCTCGGGACTCTCGGTTCTACAATGAGCAGTTCTTC. Its translation: CASSEQPRDSRFYNEQFF.

CDR3 DNA: TGTGCCAGCAGCAAACAGGGGGCTGATGAAAAACTGTTTTTT. This translates into CASSKQGADEKLFF. This rearrangement joins TRBV3-1 (or the pseudogene TRBV3-2) to TRBJ1-4; 9 bases map to TRBD1. Germline V CDR1 and CDR2: LGHDT, YNNKEL (reference sequence). V shed 5 bases, J shed 6 bases, and the junction held 4 bases outside the gene matches. The CDR3 runs to 14 residues.

The genes are TRBV2 and TRBJ1-1; D ambiguous. Germline V gives CDR1 SNHLY, CDR2 FYNNEI. The CDR3 has 14 residues. The germline V and J ends were trimmed by 6 bases and 1 base, with 12 bases remaining between them. The CDR3 is CASSKTTENTEAFF. The DNA for the CDR3 is TGTGCCAGCAGCAAAACTACTGAGAACACTGAAGCTTTCTTT.

The chain recombines TRBV7-2 with TRBJ1-2; D is uncertain. Germline CDR1 SGHTA, CDR2 FQGNSA. Between the trimmed V and J ends, which lost 5 bases and 3 bases, there was a span of 13 bases. This CDR3 spans 14 amino acids. The CDR3, as DNA: TGTGCCAGCAGCCACACCGTCCGGGACTATGGCTACACCTTC. Translated, it gives CASSHTVRDYGYTF. The full variable domain, with the rest looked up from reference TRBV7-2 and TRBJ1-2, is GAGVSQSPSNKVTEKGKDVELRCDPISGHTALYWYRQSLGQGLEFLIYFQGNSAPDKSGLPSDRFSAERTGGSVSTLTIQRTQQEDSAVYLCASSHTVRDYGYTFGSGTRLTVV.

The count of this clone is one. The V call is TRBV6-5, the J call TRBJ2-2, with 8 bases identical to TRBD1. V lost 6 bases, J lost 6 bases, and 6 bases stayed unmatched. Germline assignment: CDR1 MNHEY and CDR2 SVGAGI. The CDR3 contains 14 residues. In DNA, the CDR3 is TGTGCCAGCAGACAGGGGGGCGGTTCCGGGGAGCTGTTTTTT. It yields the protein CASRQGGGSGELFF.

The V and J genes are TRBV10-3 and TRBJ1-1; TRBD1 matches at 9 bases. Losses at the gene ends were 0 bases for V and 3 bases for J; bases not matched to a gene: 2. In germline, CDR1 is ENHRY, CDR2 SYGVKD. The CDR3 runs 15 residues. The CDR3 DNA follows: TGTGCCATCAGTGAGTCTACAGGGGGCTACACTGAAGCTTTCTTT. Protein: CAISESTGGYTEAFF.

This sequence joins TRBV28 and TRBJ2-5; tentatively, D is TRBD2 (6 bases). V shed 5 bases and J shed 3 bases, with 7 bases lying between them. Per germline, CDR1 MDHEN and CDR2 SYDVKM. This CDR3 comprises 12 residues. The CDR3 DNA reads as TGTGCCAGCAGTCAGCGGGAAGAGACCCAGTACTTC. This translates into CASSQREETQYF.

The chain recombines TRBV27 with TRBJ2-7, with a weak D call TRBD1 (5 bases). V dropped 2 bases and J dropped 2 bases, with 7 bases sitting between them. The CDR3 loop spans 13 amino acids. Germline lookup yields CDR1 MNHEY and CDR2 SMNVEV (reference sequence). In nucleotides, the CDR3 is TGTGCCAGCAGTTTAAGGGGCACCTACGAGCAGTACTTC. It encodes CASSLRGTYEQYF.

The chain uses TRBV5-5 and TRBJ2-7; D is undetermined. Per germline, CDR1 SGHKS and CDR2 YYEKEE (reference sequence). This CDR3 is 11 amino acids long. The V and J ends lost 2 bases and 5 bases respectively, with 5 bases between them. The CDR3 nucleotides read TGTGCCAGCAGCTTCGTTAACGAGCAGTACTTC. Translation gives CASSFVNEQYF.

This chain links TRBV10-2 with TRBJ1-5, with D maybe TRBD1 (6 bases). This CDR3 contains 13 residues. V gave up 6 bases and J gave up 4 bases, with 10 bases separating them. CDR1 is WSHSY, CDR2 SAAADI, per germline. The DNA for the CDR3 is TGCGCCAGCAGGAACAGGGAAAATCAGCCCCAGCATTTT. Encoded protein: CASRNRENQPQHF.

CDR3 protein: CASSPGGLTWEKLFF. The DNA for the CDR3 is TGTGCCAGCAGTCCTGGAGGACTTACTTGGGAAAAACTGTTTTTT. The genes are TRBV6-5 and TRBJ1-4; unclear D gene. In germline, CDR1 is MNHEY, CDR2 SVGAGI. V was cut by 5 bases and J by 8 bases, with 18 bases left in between. The CDR3 has 15 amino acids.

J is TRBJ2-7 and V is TRBV4-1; D may be TRBD1 (7 bases). Looked up from germline, CDR1 is MGHRA and CDR2 is YSYEKL. V was cut by 0 bases and J by 3 bases, with 12 bases left in between. CDR3 size: 15 residues. The chain's CDR3 is CASSQDGQGGYEQYF. DNA for the CDR3: TGCGCCAGCAGCCAAGATGGGCAGGGGGGCTACGAGCAGTACTTC.

As concerns this clone: An end of the junction does not agree with germline; a read error may underlie this. V is TRBV7-7 and J is TRBJ2-1; 8 nucleotides align to TRBD1. This CDR3 has 15 amino acids. CDR1 SSHAT and CDR2 FNYEAQ come from the germline V gene (reference sequence). CDR3 coding DNA: TGTGCTAGCAGCTCCGGACAGGGCACCTACAATGAGCAGTTCTTC. The encoded protein is CASSSGQGTYNEQFF.

The chain uses TRBV18 and TRBJ2-5; TRBD1 matches 10 bases. CDR3 length: 16 residues. The V gene end was trimmed by 5 bases and the J gene end by 5 bases; junction bases not matched to a gene: 11. Germline V gene lookup returns CDR1 KGHSH and CDR2 LQKENI. CDR3 protein: CASSMTGGAPGETQYF. CDR3 coding DNA: TGTGCCAGCTCAATGACAGGGGGCGCCCCGGGGGAGACCCAGTACTTC.

This clone has just a few counts. The chain couples TRBV19 to TRBJ1-6, with a possible D match to TRBD1 (6 bases). V was trimmed by 6 bases and J by 9 bases, leaving 15 bases between them. The CDR3 contains 14 residues. Per the germline V gene, CDR1 is LNHDA and CDR2 is SQIVND (reference sequence). CDR3 DNA: TGTGCCAGTAGAAGGTCAGGGGTCGGTTCACCCCTCCACTTT. Amino acid sequence: CASRRSGVGSPLHF.

This rearrangement joins TRBV2 to TRBJ2-2, with 7 bases aligning to TRBD1. Germline lookup yields CDR1 SNHLY and CDR2 FYNNEI. With V trimmed by 6 bases and J by 4 bases, 5 bases remained unmatched. The CDR3 contains 14 residues. Here the CDR3 reads CASRVTGVTGELFF. The DNA of the CDR3 is TGTGCCAGCAGAGTAACAGGGGTCACCGGGGAGCTGTTTTTT.

This rearrangement joins TRBV19 to TRBJ1-1; 9 nucleotides match TRBD1. This CDR3 contains 16 residues. V dropped 3 bases and J dropped 0; count of bases not matched to a gene: 5. Germline V gives CDR1 LNHDA, CDR2 SQIVND (reference sequence). Written as DNA, the CDR3 is TGTGCCAGTAGTATCGGACAGGGGCTGATGAACACTGAAGCTTTCTTT. Its protein product is CASSIGQGLMNTEAFF.

The V call is TRBV5-1, the J call TRBJ2-3, with 9 positions matching TRBD2. The ends lost 6 bases at V and 6 bases at J; junction bases unmatched: 5. The CDR3 extends over 13 amino acids. Germline CDR1 and CDR2: SGHRS and YFSETQ. The CDR3 region is CASNKSGRDTQYF. In DNA form, the CDR3 reads TGCGCCAGCAACAAGAGCGGGAGGGATACGCAGTATTTT.

This chain links TRBV7-9 with TRBJ2-7, with 7 bases aligning to TRBD1. Trimming at V came to 5 bases and at J to 2 bases, leaving 15 bases not matched to a gene. In germline, CDR1 is SEHNR, CDR2 FQNEAQ (reference sequence). The CDR3 totals 17 residues. This CDR3 reads CASSIPPGTAQTYEQYF. For the CDR3, the DNA is TGTGCCAGCAGCATCCCCCCCGGGACAGCTCAGACCTACGAGCAGTACTTC.

CDR3 in DNA: TGTGCCAGCAGACAAGTACAGGGTCCCTACGAGCAGTACTTC. It encodes CASRQVQGPYEQYF. The chain is built from TRBV7-9 and TRBJ2-7; D possibly corresponds to TRBD1 (6 bases). CDR3 size: 14 residues. V was trimmed by 6 bases and J by 2 bases, leaving 14 bases between them. Germline-derived CDR1 and CDR2 are SEHNR and FQNEAQ (reference sequence).

The gene calls are TRBV5-6 and TRBJ2-7, with 12 bases fitting TRBD2. Germline CDR1 SGHDT, CDR2 YYEEEE. The ends lost 6 bases at V and 2 bases at J; junction bases unmatched: 18. This CDR3 is built from 19 residues. CDR3 sequence reads: CASNSVRGLAGRTPYEQYF. CDR3 DNA sequence: TGTGCCAGCAACTCCGTGAGAGGACTAGCGGGACGGACCCCCTACGAGCAGTACTTC.